The source of this TCR beta chain is a study of shared clonotypes between healthy human individuals (dated by TCRdb to the early 2020s). Describing the broader study: A few men and two women, aged 18 to 49 years, made up the cohort. For each donor, three plates each were used for CD4 naive and CD4 memory, two plates were used for CD8 naive, and one plate was used for CD8 memory. To estimate repertoire size and how much clonotypes are shared between individuals, the study performed deep sequencing of blood TCR repertoires from 4 to 6 healthy adults. To increase sequencing depth and limit assay-specific biases, different laboratories used diverse techniques to prepare libraries and sequence TCR repertoires. Each donor's leukapheresis produced roughly between roughly 0.85 and 9.5 billion PBMCs.

From the cysteine through the phenylalanine, the CDR3 covers 13 amino acids. Only CDR3 DNA remains: 39 bases, in frame from the first base. The germline V gene provides CDR1 SGHAT and CDR2 FQNNGV. V was cut back by 4 bases and J by 4 bases, leaving a gap of 11 bases between them. In regard to this clone: Its target antigen remains unknown. Base quality data are lacking; no much larger clone is found one base away.

TCR CDR3 regions were amplified from genomic DNA by multiplex PCR using the deep immunoSEQ assay. For each cell subset, the extracted genomic DNA was distributed evenly across all wells of several immunoSEQ 96-well plates, and each plate served as one replicate. For sorted subsets, approximately 210 ng of genomic DNA, equivalent to tens of thousands of T cell genomes, went into each replicate PCR. Purified libraries were measured with a Qubit 3.0 fluorometer, size-checked on a Bioanalyzer 2100, and measured again with the KAPA Library Quantification kit. Every immunoSEQ 96-well plate was sequenced on a dedicated single-read 150-cycle Illumina NextSeq 550 flow cell. Per the original workflow: Because the immunoSEQ output included only junctional sequences and no quality scores, the filtering could not be the same as the filtering used for full-length reads. Sequences were annotated with PyIR, a Python wrapper for IgBLAST v1.9, using IMGT germline references to assign V/J genes and CDR3. Any read was removed if the V/J assignment was weak (E-value above 1e-6), the CDR3 was missing, or the read contained stop codons, out-of-frame junctions, or ambiguous translated residues. V3J clonotypes were defined as sequences sharing the same inferred V gene, J gene, and CDR3 amino acid sequence. Percentage overlap between repertoires was calculated by dividing the number of shared unique clonotypes by the size of the smaller repertoire. Richness of each repertoire was evaluated using RTK rarefaction, the Chao1 estimator, and Recon v2.1 estimates of unobserved clonotypes. For all TCRbeta clonotypes obtained by the gDNA method from a few donors, generation probabilities were computed with OLGA. The table was pulled from immuneACCESS by TCRdb, which kept in-frame rearrangements only. Such tables lose some clones; where checked, under half of the loss comes from unresolved V genes, and the rest has no known cause. The V and J calls and the clone size are those of that table, but D and trimming were determined from the DNA. In all, the sample holds about 2.4 million clones, and more than 85% of those were seen once. Clones ranked in the top ten supply about 0.38% of the sample.

Overall results and qualifications from the work: Clonotypes shared by all four sorted-subset donors showed higher generation probabilities than non-shared clonotypes. The genetic and exposure-history diversity represented was limited by the small number of donors. Incomplete sequencing was indicated by rarefaction of sorted-subset datasets, despite the large sequencing depth. Only blood was sampled, and tissue TCR repertoires likely differ from those in blood. Sharing across a few donors was observed for approximately 5% of naive CD4, less than 4% of naive CD8, 2% to 2.5% of memory CD4, and about 0.4% of memory CD8 clonotypes. Naive subsets generally had larger estimated clonotype richness than memory subsets did. Based on pairwise subsampling, the degree of clonotype sharing among donors was expected to be affected by sequencing depth.

Donors were healthy HIV-negative adults with no recently reported acute infections or vaccinations. All donors were Caucasian adults living in Nashville, Tennessee, USA. CD4+ T cells were enriched through magnetic negative selection, after which naive cells were positively selected on CD45RA and the remaining negative fraction served as the memory subset. Blood was collected by leukapheresis, and PBMCs were isolated by Ficoll-Histopaque density gradient centrifugation and then cryopreserved in liquid nitrogen vapor phase. Purity and quantity of every magnetically sorted T cell population were checked by analytical flow cytometry. Genomic DNA was isolated from every sorted fraction and measured by UV absorbance on a Nanodrop 2000c.

This sequence was found in a man younger than 35 in good health. Some clones in this sample may be carry-over from other donors' samples. The sample taken for sequencing was naive CD4+ T cells from PBMCs. The cell subset or site label of this sample denotes: CD45RA+ positively selected. The rearranged chain carries TRBV11-2 and TRBJ2-7; the D segment cannot be called with confidence. The CDR3 region has the sequence CASSSAVGYEQYF. The sequenced DNA: TGTGCCAGCAGCTCCGCGGTAGGGTACGAGCAGTACTTC.